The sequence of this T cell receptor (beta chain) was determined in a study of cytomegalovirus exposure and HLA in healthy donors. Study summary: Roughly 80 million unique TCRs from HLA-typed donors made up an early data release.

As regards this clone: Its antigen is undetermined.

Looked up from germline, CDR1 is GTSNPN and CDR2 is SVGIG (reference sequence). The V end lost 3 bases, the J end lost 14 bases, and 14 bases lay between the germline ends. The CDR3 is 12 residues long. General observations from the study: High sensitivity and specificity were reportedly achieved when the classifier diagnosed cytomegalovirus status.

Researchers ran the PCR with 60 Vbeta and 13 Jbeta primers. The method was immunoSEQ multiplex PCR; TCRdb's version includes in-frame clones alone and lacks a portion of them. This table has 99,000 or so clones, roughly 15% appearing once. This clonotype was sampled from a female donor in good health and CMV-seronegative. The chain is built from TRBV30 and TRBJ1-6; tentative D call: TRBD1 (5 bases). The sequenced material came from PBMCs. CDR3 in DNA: TGTGCCTGGAGCGGAAAGGGGTCAACCCTCCACTTT. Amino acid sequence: CAWSGKGSTLHF.